The 20 T cell receptor beta chains below were found in one sample sequenced in a study of ipilimumab plus nivolumab after autologous stem cell transplantation (dated by TCRdb to 2020 to 2023). To prepare the library, the immunoSEQ multiplex PCR assay was applied. TCRdb stores this immuneACCESS table with in-frame sequences only. Part of the clones is absent; in the studies checked, under half of the shortfall reflects unresolved V genes, and no reason is known for the rest. The sample table shows about 15,000 clones, and less than 75% are seen once. The ten most abundant clones make up around 21% of the sample. Source: PBMCs, taken in a trial of ipilimumab plus nivolumab as post-transplant consolidation. The receptors were gathered from a male donor with diffuse large B-cell lymphoma.

The chain is built from TRBV7-9 and TRBJ2-2, with TRBD1 as a possible D gene (6 bases). The CDR3 consists of 13 residues. CDR1 and CDR2 from the germline V gene are SEHNR and FQNEAQ (reference sequence). V lost 3 bases to trimming and J lost 6 bases, with 8 bases between them. The CDR3 loop is CASSFTGPGELFF. The CDR3 DNA reads TGTGCCAGCAGCTTTACAGGGCCCGGGGAGCTGTTTTTT.

CDR3 amino acids: CASSLTLGSYNEQFF. CDR3 nucleotide sequence: TGCGCCAGCAGCCTAACGCTAGGCTCCTACAATGAGCAGTTCTTC. The chain couples TRBV5-1 to TRBJ2-1; D unresolved. CDR3 size: 15 residues. Per the germline V gene, CDR1 is SGHRS and CDR2 is YFSETQ. V dropped 4 bases and J dropped 0 bases, with 11 bases sitting between them.

The CDR3 is CASSPTYNEQFF. The DNA for the CDR3 is TGTGCCAGCTCACCCACCTACAATGAGCAGTTCTTC. V and J are TRBV18 and TRBJ2-1; D is unresolved. V was pared by 3 bases and J by 2 bases, with 2 bases between. The CDR3 consists of 12 residues. Germline V CDR1 and CDR2: KGHSH, LQKENI. Together with reference TRBV18 and TRBJ2-1, the CDR3 gives the full variable domain: NAGVMQNPRHLVRRRGQEARLRCSPMKGHSHVYWYRQLPEEGLKFMVYLQKENIIDESGMPKERFSAEFPKEGPSILRIQQVVRGDSAAYFCASSPTYNEQFFGPGTRLTVL.

The rearrangement uses TRBV29-1 and TRBJ2-5; D may be TRBD1 (5 bases). Germline CDR1 and CDR2: SQVTM and ANQGSEA. Trimming left V 6 bases short and J 4 bases short, with 12 bases between. The CDR3 loop spans 12 amino acids. CDR3 DNA sequence: TGCAGCGTCGCGACAGTTTCAGAGACCCAGTACTTC. It yields the protein CSVATVSETQYF.

J is TRBJ2-4 and V is TRBV19, with 9 bases that match TRBD1. The germline CDR1 and CDR2 sequences are LNHDA and SQIVND (reference sequence). This CDR3 has 12 residues. V shed 9 bases, J shed 6 bases, and the junction held 3 bases outside the gene matches. The CDR3 loop is CASKTGGNIQYF. CDR3 coding DNA: TGTGCCAGCAAGACAGGGGGAAACATTCAGTACTTC.

V gene TRBV6-5 combines with J gene TRBJ1-1, with D perhaps matching TRBD1 (5 bases). Trimming shortened V by 2 bases and J by 2 bases, and 15 bases separated the two germline ends. There are 16 residues in the CDR3. The germline V gene encodes CDR1 MNHEY and CDR2 SVGAGI. The CDR3 region is CASSYAAGTSNTEAFF. CDR3 nucleotide sequence: TGTGCCAGCAGTTACGCCGCCGGGACGAGCAACACTGAAGCTTTCTTT.

The V gene is TRBV19, the J gene TRBJ1-1; D perhaps matches TRBD1 (6 bases). The germline V gene encodes CDR1 LNHDA and CDR2 SQIVND (reference sequence). CDR3 length: 13 residues. The V and J ends lost 8 bases and 1 base respectively, with 11 bases between them. The CDR3 loop is CASEDRTNTEAFF. The DNA for the CDR3 is TGTGCCAGTGAGGACAGAACGAACACTGAAGCTTTCTTT.

The chain couples TRBV2 to TRBJ1-5, with a tentative D call TRBD1 (6 bases). The length of the CDR3 is 15 residues. From germline, CDR1 is SNHLY and CDR2 FYNNEI. Trimming shortened V by 4 bases and J by 2 bases, and 12 bases separated the two germline ends. CDR3 nucleotide sequence: TGTGCCAGCAGTGTTCCCAGGGGAGGCAATCAGCCCCAGCATTTT. Its protein is CASSVPRGGNQPQHF.

V usage is TRBV10-1 and J usage is TRBJ2-5; 10 bases fit TRBD2. V shed 5 bases and J 3 bases; nucleotides not matched to a gene: 9. Germline V CDR1 and CDR2: WNHNN, SYGVQD (reference sequence). CDR3 length equals 16 residues. CDR3 loop: CASSISSGGGEETQYF. Written as DNA, the CDR3 is TGCGCCAGCAGTATATCTAGCGGGGGCGGGGAAGAGACCCAGTACTTC.

The chain links TRBV12-5 to TRBJ1-2; 7 bases are a match to TRBD1. Germline V CDR1 and CDR2: LGHNT, FRNRAP. With 7 bases clipped from V and 3 bases from J, the junction kept 5 bases outside the gene matches. The CDR3 covers 13 residues. CDR3 sequence: CASALGTDYGYTF. The CDR3 coding sequence is TGTGCTAGTGCCCTTGGGACAGACTATGGCTACACCTTC.

This clone showed up many times. J is TRBJ2-7 and V is TRBV6-1; 8 bases match TRBD2. The CDR3 consists of 15 residues. The ends lost 2 bases at V and 6 bases at J; junction bases unmatched: 9. CDR1 is MNHNS, CDR2 SASEGT, per germline. CDR3 residues: CASSESGGGRFEQYF. For the CDR3, the DNA is TGTGCCAGCAGTGAATCTGGCGGGGGGCGCTTCGAGCAGTACTTC.

The gene calls are TRBV14 and TRBJ2-7; D uncertain. Germline lookup yields CDR1 SGHDN and CDR2 FVKESK. The CDR3 spans 13 residues. Trimming took off 4 bases at V and 5 bases at J, with 12 bases between the two ends. The CDR3 DNA follows: TGTGCCAGCAGCCCGAGTACGGGTAACGAGCAGTACTTC. Protein sequence: CASSPSTGNEQYF.

A few counts support this clone. The rearrangement uses TRBV30 and TRBJ1-2; D remains unclear. V was shortened by 0 bases and J by 7 bases, with 9 bases between the two germline ends. The CDR3 sequence is 12 residues long. The germline V gene has CDR1 GTSNPN and CDR2 SVGIG (reference sequence). The CDR3 nucleotides are TGTGCCTGGAGTGTTGGGCCCTCTGGCTACACCTTC. It specifies CAWSVGPSGYTF.

In this sample, this clone is medium-sized. This rearrangement joins TRBV7-6 to TRBJ2-2; tentatively, D is TRBD2 (6 bases). V dropped 10 bases and J dropped 4 bases, with 19 bases sitting between them. The CDR3 is made up of 15 amino acids. Per germline, CDR1 SGHVS and CDR2 FNYEAQ. This CDR3 reads CATGGRQDGTGELFF. DNA of the CDR3: TGTGCCACCGGGGGACGCCAAGACGGCACCGGGGAGCTGTTTTTT.

Ten or more counts support this clone. V usage is TRBV11-3 and J usage is TRBJ2-1, with 13 bases fitting TRBD2. The CDR3 is made up of 14 amino acids. With 5 bases clipped from V and 7 bases from J, the junction kept 2 bases outside the gene matches. The germline gives CDR1 SGHNT, CDR2 YENEEA. CDR3 sequence reads: CASSRTSGSNEQFF. CDR3 DNA sequence: TGTGCCAGCAGCCGGACTAGCGGGAGTAATGAGCAGTTCTTC.

V gene TRBV14 combines with J gene TRBJ1-2; maybe TRBD1 (6 bases). The germline gives CDR1 SGHDN, CDR2 FVKESK. The CDR3 runs to 13 residues. V lost 2 bases and J 4 bases, leaving 8 bases between the germline ends. The CDR3 loop is CASSQTQGYGYTF. CDR3 bases: TGTGCCAGCAGCCAAACACAGGGCTATGGCTACACCTTC.

The V and J genes are TRBV7-6 and TRBJ1-5; the D gene is possibly TRBD1 (5 bases). The germline CDR1 and CDR2 sequences are SGHVS and FNYEAQ. The CDR3 runs to 14 residues. Deletions cut 5 bases from V and 1 base from J, with 9 bases between. CDR3 sequence: CASSLGESNQPQHF. The DNA for the CDR3 is TGTGCCAGCAGCCTAGGGGAGAGCAATCAGCCCCAGCATTTT.

In this sample, this clone is medium-sized. Different DNA sequences within this sample yield the same CDR3. V gene TRBV27 combines with J gene TRBJ1-4; tentative D call: TRBD1 (6 bases). V gave up 6 bases and J gave up 6 bases, with 11 bases separating them. Germline-derived CDR1 and CDR2 are MNHEY and SMNVEV (reference sequence). The CDR3 is made up of 13 amino acids. The CDR3 here is CASSRGGDEKLFF. The CDR3 region has the DNA TGTGCCAGCAGCAGGGGAGGAGATGAAAAACTGTTTTTT.

The gene calls are TRBV18 and TRBJ1-4; D not resolved. The CDR3 sequence is 14 residues long. The germline CDR1 and CDR2 sequences are KGHSH and LQKENI. The V and J ends lost 0 bases and 0 bases respectively, with 2 bases between them. This CDR3 reads CASSPPPTNEKLFF. The CDR3 coding sequence is TGTGCCAGCTCACCACCACCAACTAATGAAAAACTGTTTTTT.

V and J are TRBV2 and TRBJ1-2; the D gene is possibly TRBD1 (6 bases). Germline loops: CDR1 SNHLY, CDR2 FYNNEI. V lost 7 bases and J lost 4, with 13 bases in between. The CDR3 covers 13 residues. CDR3 nucleotides: TGTGCCAGCAAGATGGACAGCTTCTATGGCTACACCTTC. Its translation: CASKMDSFYGYTF.